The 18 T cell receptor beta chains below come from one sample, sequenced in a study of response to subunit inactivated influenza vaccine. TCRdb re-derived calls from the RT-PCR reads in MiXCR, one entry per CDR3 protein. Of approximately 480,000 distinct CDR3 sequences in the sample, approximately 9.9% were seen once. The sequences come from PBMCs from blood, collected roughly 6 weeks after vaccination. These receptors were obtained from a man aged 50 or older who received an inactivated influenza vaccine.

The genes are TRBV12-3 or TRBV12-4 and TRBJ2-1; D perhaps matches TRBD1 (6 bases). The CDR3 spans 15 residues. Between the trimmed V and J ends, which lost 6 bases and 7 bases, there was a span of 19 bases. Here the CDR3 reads CASSSLGAIPNEQFF. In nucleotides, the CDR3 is TGTGCCAGCAGCTCCCTGGGGGCCATCCCTAATGAGCAGTTCTTC.

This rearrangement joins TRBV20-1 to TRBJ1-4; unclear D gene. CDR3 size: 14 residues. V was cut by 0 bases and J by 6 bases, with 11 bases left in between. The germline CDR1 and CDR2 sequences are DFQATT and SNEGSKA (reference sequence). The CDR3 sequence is CSARDWQADEKLFF. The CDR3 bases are TGCAGTGCTAGAGACTGGCAGGCGGATGAAAAACTGTTTTTT.

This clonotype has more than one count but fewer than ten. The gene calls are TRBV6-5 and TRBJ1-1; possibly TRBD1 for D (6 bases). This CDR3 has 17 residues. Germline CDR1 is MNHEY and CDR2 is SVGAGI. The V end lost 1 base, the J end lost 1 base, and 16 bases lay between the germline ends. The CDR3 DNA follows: TGTGCCAGCAGTTACTTTACAGGGCAAGGGAGGAACACTGAAGCTTTCTTT. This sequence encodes CASSYFTGQGRNTEAFF.

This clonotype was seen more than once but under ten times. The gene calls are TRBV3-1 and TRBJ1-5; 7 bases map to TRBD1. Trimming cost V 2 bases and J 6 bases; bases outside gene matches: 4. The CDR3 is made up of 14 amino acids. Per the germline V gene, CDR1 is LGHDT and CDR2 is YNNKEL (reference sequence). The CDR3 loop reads CASSQTTGAQPQHF. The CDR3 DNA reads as TGTGCCAGCAGCCAAACCACAGGGGCTCAGCCCCAGCATTTT.

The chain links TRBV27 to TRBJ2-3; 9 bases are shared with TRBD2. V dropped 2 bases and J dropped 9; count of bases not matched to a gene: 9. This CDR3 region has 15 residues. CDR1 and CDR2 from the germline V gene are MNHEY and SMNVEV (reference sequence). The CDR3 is CASSLTAGGASTQYF. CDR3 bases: TGTGCCAGCAGTTTAACGGCGGGAGGGGCCTCCACGCAGTATTTT.

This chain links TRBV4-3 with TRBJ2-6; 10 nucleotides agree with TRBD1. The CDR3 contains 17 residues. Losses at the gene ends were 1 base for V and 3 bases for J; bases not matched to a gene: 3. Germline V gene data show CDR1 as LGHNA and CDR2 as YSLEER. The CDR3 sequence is CASSQGTGGRGANVLTF. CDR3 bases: TGCGCCAGCAGCCAAGGGACAGGGGGGCGTGGGGCCAACGTCCTGACTTTC.

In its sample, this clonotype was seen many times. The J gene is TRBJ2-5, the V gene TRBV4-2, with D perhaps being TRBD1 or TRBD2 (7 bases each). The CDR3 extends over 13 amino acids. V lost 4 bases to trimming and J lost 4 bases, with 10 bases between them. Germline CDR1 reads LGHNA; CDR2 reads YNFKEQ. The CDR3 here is CASSPGGGETQYF. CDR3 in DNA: TGTGCCAGCAGCCCAGGGGGGGGAGAGACCCAGTACTTC.

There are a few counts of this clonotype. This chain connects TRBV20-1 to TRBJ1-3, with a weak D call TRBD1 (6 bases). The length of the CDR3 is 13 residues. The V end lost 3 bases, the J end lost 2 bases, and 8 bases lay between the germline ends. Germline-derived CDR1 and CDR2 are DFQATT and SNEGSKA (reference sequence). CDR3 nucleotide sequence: TGCAGTGCTAGTACAGGGCCTGGAAACACCATATATTTT. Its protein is CSASTGPGNTIYF.

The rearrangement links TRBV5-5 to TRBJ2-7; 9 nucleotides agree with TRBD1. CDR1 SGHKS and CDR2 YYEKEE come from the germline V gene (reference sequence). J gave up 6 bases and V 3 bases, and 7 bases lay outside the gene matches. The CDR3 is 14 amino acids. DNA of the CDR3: TGTGCCAGCAGCTCCGGGACAGGGATGGGCGAGCAGTACTTC. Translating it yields CASSSGTGMGEQYF.

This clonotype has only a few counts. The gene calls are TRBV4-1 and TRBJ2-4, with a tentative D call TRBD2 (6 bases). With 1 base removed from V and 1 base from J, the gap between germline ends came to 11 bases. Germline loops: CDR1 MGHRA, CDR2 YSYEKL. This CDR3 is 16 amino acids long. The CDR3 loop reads CASSQVGAGAKNIQYF. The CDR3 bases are TGCGCCAGCAGCCAAGTAGGGGCGGGGGCCAAAAACATTCAGTACTTC.

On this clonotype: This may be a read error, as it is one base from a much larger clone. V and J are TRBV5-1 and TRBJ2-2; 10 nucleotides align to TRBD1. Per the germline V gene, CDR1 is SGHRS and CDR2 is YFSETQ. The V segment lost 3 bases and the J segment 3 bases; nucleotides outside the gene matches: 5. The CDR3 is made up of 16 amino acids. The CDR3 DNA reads TGCGCCAGCAGCTCGATGACAGGGGGCTACACCGGGGAGCTGTTTTTT. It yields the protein CASSSMTGGYTGELFF.

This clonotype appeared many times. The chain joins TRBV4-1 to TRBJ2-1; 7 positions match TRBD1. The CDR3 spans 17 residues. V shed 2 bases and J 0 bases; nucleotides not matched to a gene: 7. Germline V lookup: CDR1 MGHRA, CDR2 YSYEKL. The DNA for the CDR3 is TGCGCCAGCAGCCAACGTACAGGGGCCCGCTCCTACAATGAGCAGTTCTTC. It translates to CASSQRTGARSYNEQFF.

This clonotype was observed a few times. CDR3 sequence reads: CASSLARRQGDTGELFF. The CDR3, as DNA: TGTGCCAGCAGCTTAGCGCGTCGGCAGGGCGACACCGGGGAGCTGTTTTTT. This chain links TRBV7-9 with TRBJ2-2; TRBD1 might be the D (5 bases). CDR1 and CDR2 from the germline V gene are SEHNR and FQNEAQ (reference sequence). CDR3 size: 17 residues. V shed 0 bases and J shed 3 bases, with 14 bases lying between them.

CDR3 residues: CASSSRTGEAFF. The CDR3 nucleotides read TGTGCCAGCAGCTCCAGGACAGGAGAAGCTTTCTTT. This chain links TRBV7-2 with TRBJ1-1; 7 nucleotides match TRBD1. In germline, CDR1 is SGHTA, CDR2 FQGNSA. The V and J ends lost 4 bases and 8 bases, in that order; junction bases with no gene match: 4. The CDR3 length is 12 residues. Combining the CDR3 with reference TRBV7-2 and TRBJ1-1 gives the whole variable domain GAGVSQSPSNKVTEKGKDVELRCDPISGHTALYWYRQSLGQGLEFLIYFQGNSAPDKSGLPSDRFSAERTGGSVSTLTIQRTQQEDSAVYLCASSSRTGEAFFGQGTRLTVV.

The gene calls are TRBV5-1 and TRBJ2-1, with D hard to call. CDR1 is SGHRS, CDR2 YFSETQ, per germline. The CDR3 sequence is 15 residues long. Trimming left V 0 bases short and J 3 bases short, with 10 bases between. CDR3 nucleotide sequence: TGCGCCAGCAGCTTGGATCCCAAGAACTACAATGAGCAGTTCTTC. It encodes CASSLDPKNYNEQFF.

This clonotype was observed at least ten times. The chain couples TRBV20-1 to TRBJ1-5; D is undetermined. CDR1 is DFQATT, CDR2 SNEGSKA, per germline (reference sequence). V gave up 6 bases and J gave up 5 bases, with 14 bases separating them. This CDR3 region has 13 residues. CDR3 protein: CSATPGIDQPQHF. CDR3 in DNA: TGCAGTGCAACACCTGGGATAGATCAGCCCCAGCATTTT.

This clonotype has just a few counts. The CDR3 sequence is CAISEIGDRGYNEQFF. CDR3 bases: TGTGCCATCAGTGAGATTGGGGACAGGGGCTACAATGAGCAGTTCTTC. The chain combines TRBV10-3 with TRBJ2-1; 10 bases are shared with TRBD1. Per germline, CDR1 ENHRY and CDR2 SYGVKD. The CDR3 is made up of 16 amino acids. The V and J ends lost 2 bases and 3 bases, in that order; junction bases with no gene match: 4.

In DNA, the CDR3 is TGCAGCGTTGAGTCTGGTAGCGGGAACTCCTACGAGCAGTACTTC. It encodes CSVESGSGNSYEQYF. This rearrangement joins TRBV29-1 to TRBJ2-7, with 8 bases lining up with TRBD2. From germline, CDR1 is SQVTM and CDR2 ANQGSEA. The trim removed 3 bases at V and 0 bases at J, leaving 7 bases unmatched. CDR3 length: 15 residues.